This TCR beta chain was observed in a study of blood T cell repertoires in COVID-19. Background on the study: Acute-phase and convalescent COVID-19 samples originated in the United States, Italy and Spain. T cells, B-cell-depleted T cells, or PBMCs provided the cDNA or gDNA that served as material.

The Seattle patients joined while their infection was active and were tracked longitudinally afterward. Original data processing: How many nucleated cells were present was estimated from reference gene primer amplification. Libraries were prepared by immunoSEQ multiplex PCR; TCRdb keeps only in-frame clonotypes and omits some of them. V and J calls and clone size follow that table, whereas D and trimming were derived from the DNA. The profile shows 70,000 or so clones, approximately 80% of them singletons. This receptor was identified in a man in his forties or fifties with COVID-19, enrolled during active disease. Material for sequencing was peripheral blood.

CDR3 DNA sequence: TGCGCCAGCAGAAGAAGTACCTCTCCGGGACTAAGCTCCTACGAGCAGTACTTC. It specifies CASRRSTSPGLSSYEQYF. The chain uses TRBV5-1 and TRBJ2-7; 7 nucleotides match TRBD2. The V gene's germline CDR1 is SGHRS and CDR2 YFSETQ. The CDR3 is 18 amino acids. V lost 5 bases and J lost 0; bases outside the gene matches: 17. Combining the CDR3 with reference TRBV5-1 and TRBJ2-7 gives the whole variable domain KAGVTQTPRYLIKTRGQQVTLSCSPISGHRSVSWYQQTPGQGLQFLFEYFSETQRNKGNFPGRFSGRQFSNSRSEMNVSTLELGDSALYLCASRRSTSPGLSSYEQYFGPGTRLTVT.